The 30 T cell receptor beta chains reported below all come from one sample, sequenced in a study of T cell responses to AZD1222 COVID-19 vaccine. Some clones are missing from TCRdb's copy, which holds only in-frame ones; the method was immunoSEQ multiplex PCR. The table records about 140,000 clones, 80% to 95% of them present only once. The sequencing used peripheral blood, collected 28 days after the second AZD1222 dose. The receptors stem from an adult who received the AZD1222 COVID-19 vaccine.

The J gene is TRBJ1-2, the V gene TRBV20-1, with D perhaps matching TRBD1 (5 bases). CDR1 is DFQATT and CDR2 is SNEGSKA in the germline V gene (reference sequence). The CDR3 length is 14 residues. The V end lost 3 bases, the J end lost 5 bases, and 16 bases lay between the germline ends. The CDR3 bases are TGCAGTGCTAGTGACAGTCGGGTGGGGTATGGCTACACCTTC. Residues: CSASDSRVGYGYTF.

The gene calls are TRBV7-2 and TRBJ2-7; D is ambiguous. From germline, CDR1 is SGHTA and CDR2 FQGNSA. Trimming removed 0 bases from V and 3 bases from J, with 6 bases in between. This CDR3 has 13 amino acids. The CDR3 sequence is CASSLAWGYEQYF. As DNA, the CDR3 is TGTGCCAGCAGCTTAGCTTGGGGCTACGAGCAGTACTTC. The full variable domain, with the rest looked up from reference TRBV7-2 and TRBJ2-7, is GAGVSQSPSNKVTEKGKDVELRCDPISGHTALYWYRQSLGQGLEFLIYFQGNSAPDKSGLPSDRFSAERTGGSVSTLTIQRTQQEDSAVYLCASSLAWGYEQYFGPGTRLTVT.

CDR3 residues: CASSPGPSWSGELFF. Here the CDR3 DNA reads TGTGCCAGTAGCCCGGGACCATCTTGGTCCGGGGAGCTGTTTTTT. This rearrangement joins TRBV19 to TRBJ2-2; D assignment may be TRBD1 or TRBD2 (5 bases each). The ends were cut back, 6 bases at V and 6 bases at J, with 17 bases in the middle. CDR3 length: 15 residues. Germline V gene lookup returns CDR1 LNHDA and CDR2 SQIVND (reference sequence).

The V call is TRBV5-4, the J call TRBJ1-2; D remains ambiguous. Germline-derived CDR1 and CDR2 are SGHNT and YYREEE (reference sequence). V lost 3 bases and J 8 bases, leaving 14 bases between the germline ends. The CDR3 is made up of 13 amino acids. This chain's CDR3 is CASSSPDLRGYTF. Written as DNA, the CDR3 is TGTGCCAGCAGCTCCCCCGACCTTCGGGGCTACACCTTC.

The J gene is TRBJ2-2, the V gene TRBV28; D gene ambiguous. Trimming took off 6 bases at V and 3 bases at J, with 11 bases between the two ends. Germline CDR1 MDHEN, CDR2 SYDVKM. The CDR3 is made up of 14 amino acids. DNA for the CDR3: TGTGCCAGCAGGAGGATGTTGGACACCGGGGAGCTGTTTTTT. It encodes CASRRMLDTGELFF.

CDR3 DNA sequence: TGTGCCAGCAGCCATCCCCGACTAGCGGGAGGGCCTCGGGAGCAGTTCTTC. Translation gives CASSHPRLAGGPREQFF. The J gene is TRBJ2-1, the V gene TRBV7-2, with 14 bases identical to TRBD2. This CDR3 comprises 17 residues. V dropped 5 bases and J dropped 10; count of bases not matched to a gene: 13. Germline V gives CDR1 SGHTA, CDR2 FQGNSA.

V usage is TRBV3-1 (or the pseudogene TRBV3-2) and J usage is TRBJ2-1; 16 bases are a match to TRBD2. V trimming: 3 bases; J trimming: 8 bases; junction bases outside the gene matches: 4. Germline CDR1 is LGHDT and CDR2 is YNNKEL (reference sequence). The CDR3 is 16 residues long. The chain's CDR3 is CASSQPGLAGGDEQFF. The CDR3 DNA follows: TGTGCCAGCAGCCAGCCGGGACTAGCGGGAGGGGATGAGCAGTTCTTC.

The chain recombines TRBV19 with TRBJ1-2; D not resolved. Germline lookup yields CDR1 LNHDA and CDR2 SQIVND (reference sequence). The CDR3 runs to 14 residues. V lost 6 bases, J lost 3 bases, and 14 bases lay in between. CDR3 nucleotide sequence: TGTGCCAGTAGACCGACCCAGGCTGACTATGGCTACACCTTC. It encodes CASRPTQADYGYTF.

This sequence joins TRBV19 and TRBJ1-5; no firm D call. The germline V gene has CDR1 LNHDA and CDR2 SQIVND (reference sequence). The CDR3 extends over 12 amino acids. Trimming removed 3 bases from V and 11 bases from J, with 11 bases in between. CDR3 region: CASSIWGFAQHF. CDR3 sequence (DNA): TGTGCCAGTAGTATTTGGGGATTCGCCCAGCATTTT.

This chain links TRBV7-9 with TRBJ2-7, with 7 bases matching TRBD1. Germline CDR1 and CDR2: SEHNR and FQNEAQ (reference sequence). J gave up 4 bases and V 8 bases, and 11 bases lay outside the gene matches. The CDR3 has 14 amino acids. The DNA for the CDR3 is TGTGCCAGCTCCCCGCGGACAGGCGGATACGAGCAGTACTTC. This sequence encodes CASSPRTGGYEQYF.

This chain links TRBV21-1 with TRBJ1-4; the D call in the table, TRBD1, was not verified against the DNA. TRBV21-1 is shown as a pseudogene. The CDR3 loop spans 19 amino acids. CDR3 loop: CASSHPPHRERETNEKLFF. CDR3 bases: TGTGCCAGCAGCCACCCGCCCCACAGGGAAAGGGAAACTAATGAAAAACTGTTTTTT.

This clone was seen only once. V is TRBV30 and J is TRBJ1-5; D uncertain. V lost 2 bases to trimming and J lost 4 bases, with 9 bases between them. The CDR3 consists of 13 residues. Germline values: CDR1 GTSNPN, CDR2 SVGIG (reference sequence). DNA for the CDR3: TGTGCCTGGAGTAACACGGAAAATCAGCCCCAGCATTTT. Encoded protein: CAWSNTENQPQHF. The variable domain in full, completed from reference TRBV30 and TRBJ1-5, reads SQTIHQWPATLVQPVGSPLSLECTVEGTSNPNLYWYRQAAGRGLQLLFYSVGIGQISSEVPQNLSASRPQDRQFILSSKKLLLSDSGFYLCAWSNTENQPQHFGDGTRLSIL.

This chain uses TRBV29-1 with TRBJ1-2; 7 nucleotides match TRBD1. The CDR3 is 14 amino acids. J lost 13 bases, V lost 3 bases, and 17 bases had no gene match. CDR1 and CDR2 (germline): SQVTM, ANQGSEA. CDR3 sequence: CSVENRGSAGSSTF. The CDR3 DNA reads TGCAGCGTTGAGAACAGGGGCTCGGCCGGGTCCAGCACCTTC.

V gene TRBV19 combines with J gene TRBJ1-2; weak D call: TRBD1 (6 bases). Germline lookup yields CDR1 LNHDA and CDR2 SQIVND (reference sequence). The CDR3 extends over 13 amino acids. Trimming pared 5 bases from V and 2 bases from J, leaving 9 bases between. CDR3 DNA sequence: TGTGCCAGTAGTCGGGACATCAACTATGGCTACACCTTC. Translating gives CASSRDINYGYTF. The full variable domain, completed using reference TRBV19 and TRBJ1-2, is DGGITQSPKYLFRKEGQNVTLSCEQNLNHDAMYWYRQDPGQGLRLIYYSQIVNDFQKGDIAEGYSVSREKKESFPLTVTSAQKNPTAFYLCASSRDINYGYTFGSGTRLTVV.

J is TRBJ2-5 and V is TRBV28; D possibly corresponds to TRBD2 (6 bases). The CDR3 runs to 15 residues. V was clipped by 1 base and J by 5 bases, with 14 bases between them. Germline CDR1 and CDR2: MDHEN and SYDVKM. CDR3 protein: CASSLYGREAETQYF. CDR3 bases: TGTGCCAGCAGTTTATATGGCAGGGAGGCGGAGACCCAGTACTTC.

The V call is TRBV5-1, the J call TRBJ1-2, with 7 bases matching TRBD1. Trimming cost V 0 bases and J 4 bases; bases outside gene matches: 6. The germline V gene has CDR1 SGHRS and CDR2 YFSETQ. CDR3 size: 15 residues. DNA of the CDR3: TGCGCCAGCAGCTTGGGGGACAGTGTTTTCTATGGCTACACCTTC. Residues: CASSLGDSVFYGYTF.

The chain uses TRBV19 and TRBJ1-2, with TRBD1 as a possible D gene (6 bases). V lost 5 bases, J lost 4 bases, and 14 bases lay in between. CDR3 length equals 14 residues. Germline V gene lookup returns CDR1 LNHDA and CDR2 SQIVND (reference sequence). The chain's CDR3 is CASSERGAPYGYTF. The DNA of the CDR3 is TGTGCCAGTAGTGAGAGGGGGGCCCCCTATGGCTACACCTTC.

The chain employs TRBV7-9 and TRBJ2-2; 9 positions match TRBD1. Germline V gene sequence: CDR1 SEHNR, CDR2 FQNEAQ (reference sequence). The CDR3 extends over 18 amino acids. J gave up 0 bases and V 8 bases, and 13 bases lay outside the gene matches. Here the CDR3 reads CASARDRAFAANTGELFF. CDR3 nucleotides: TGTGCCAGCGCCCGGGACAGGGCTTTCGCCGCGAACACCGGGGAGCTGTTTTTT.

J is TRBJ1-5 and V is TRBV19; D not resolved. The CDR3 covers 16 residues. The V end was cut by 4 bases, the J end by 1 base, with 14 bases between. CDR1 and CDR2 (germline): LNHDA, SQIVND (reference sequence). The DNA of the CDR3 is TGTGCCAGTAGTACTCGACCCAGCATGAGCAATCAGCCCCAGCATTTT. Protein: CASSTRPSMSNQPQHF.

The CDR3: CASGETGARQPQHF. The CDR3 DNA reads TGTGCCAGCGGCGAGACAGGGGCAAGACAGCCCCAGCATTTT. J is TRBJ1-5 and V is TRBV7-2, with 8 nucleotides matching TRBD1. The CDR3 contains 14 residues. V was pared by 8 bases and J by 7 bases, with 10 bases of the junction left unmatched. Germline-derived CDR1 and CDR2 are SGHTA and FQGNSA.

The chain uses TRBV27 and TRBJ1-1; 8 bases are a match to TRBD1. Trimming at V came to 6 bases and at J to 1 base, leaving 10 bases not matched to a gene. The CDR3 loop spans 16 amino acids. The germline V gene has CDR1 MNHEY and CDR2 SMNVEV (reference sequence). The DNA of the CDR3 is TGTGCCAGCAGGAGGGATTCCAGGGGGCGGAACACTGAAGCTTTCTTT. This encodes CASRRDSRGRNTEAFF.

The rearrangement links TRBV5-1 to TRBJ1-6; D unresolved. From germline, CDR1 is SGHRS and CDR2 YFSETQ. This CDR3 region has 16 residues. V lost 1 base and J lost 0, with 8 bases in between. This CDR3 reads CASSLSRDSYNSPLHF. DNA of the CDR3: TGCGCCAGCAGCTTGTCACGGGACTCCTATAATTCACCCCTCCACTTT.

The rearrangement uses TRBV5-1 and TRBJ1-6; 11 bases match TRBD1. The CDR3 consists of 14 residues. V dropped 3 bases and J dropped 10; count of bases not matched to a gene: 3. Germline V gives CDR1 SGHRS, CDR2 YFSETQ. CDR3 amino acids: CASSSDRGQSPLHF. The CDR3, as DNA: TGCGCCAGCAGCTCGGACAGGGGGCAATCACCCCTCCACTTT. Based on the CDR3 plus reference TRBV5-1 and TRBJ1-6, the full variable domain is KAGVTQTPRYLIKTRGQQVTLSCSPISGHRSVSWYQQTPGQGLQFLFEYFSETQRNKGNFPGRFSGRQFSNSRSEMNVSTLELGDSALYLCASSSDRGQSPLHFGNGTRLTVT.

This sequence joins TRBV5-4 and TRBJ2-7; D may be TRBD2 (6 bases). The CDR3 has 15 amino acids. CDR1 is SGHNT and CDR2 is YYREEE in the germline V gene (reference sequence). Trimming removed 4 bases from V and 4 bases from J, with 18 bases in between. CDR3 region: CASSPGIAEGYEQYF. In DNA form, the CDR3 reads TGTGCCAGCAGCCCTGGTATAGCGGAGGGTTACGAGCAGTACTTC.

The chain is built from TRBV14 and TRBJ1-1, with TRBD1 matching 8 bases. Looked up from germline, CDR1 is SGHDN and CDR2 is FVKESK. The CDR3 consists of 17 residues. The V segment lost 2 bases and the J segment 0 bases; nucleotides outside the gene matches: 8. This CDR3 is CASSQSGTGHMNTEAFF. CDR3 coding DNA: TGTGCCAGCAGCCAATCCGGGACAGGTCACATGAACACTGAAGCTTTCTTT.

This chain joins TRBV6-5 and TRBJ2-7, with 9 bases aligning to TRBD1. The germline gives CDR1 MNHEY, CDR2 SVGAGI. V lost 0 bases, J lost 7 bases, and 10 bases stayed unmatched. CDR3 length equals 16 residues. CDR3 DNA: TGTGCCAGCAGTTACTCGCCGACAGGGGGGTACGGGGAGCAGTACTTC. It codes for CASSYSPTGGYGEQYF.

The chain joins TRBV7-2 to TRBJ1-2, with a weak D call TRBD1 (5 bases). The CDR3 contains 16 residues. Trimming removed 3 bases at V and 4 bases at J, with 18 bases between. Germline V gene lookup returns CDR1 SGHTA and CDR2 FQGNSA. The CDR3 nucleotides are TGTGCCAGCAGCTTCGACTCTGGGGGGGTGGCCTATGGCTACACCTTC. The encoded protein is CASSFDSGGVAYGYTF.

V is TRBV11-1 and J is TRBJ2-3, with D hard to call. Trimming took 2 bases from V and 0 from J, leaving 6 bases between them. Germline loops: CDR1 SGHAT, CDR2 FQDESV (reference sequence). CDR3 size: 14 residues. CDR3 coding DNA: TGTGCCAGCAGCTTAAGCTCTAGCACAGATACGCAGTATTTT. Encoded protein: CASSLSSSTDTQYF.

The genes are TRBV28 and TRBJ1-1, with TRBD1 matching over 11 bases. Per the germline V gene, CDR1 is MDHEN and CDR2 is SYDVKM. This CDR3 spans 17 amino acids. V shed 5 bases and J 1 base; nucleotides not matched to a gene: 9. The CDR3 nucleotides are TGTGCCAGCAGTAACCGGGACAGGGGGGTCACGAACACTGAAGCTTTCTTT. Protein product: CASSNRDRGVTNTEAFF. The whole variable domain, remainder taken from reference TRBV28 and TRBJ1-1, is DVKVTQSSRYLVKRTGEKVFLECVQDMDHENMFWYRQDPGLGLRLIYFSYDVKMKEKGDIPEGYSVSREKKERFSLILESASTNQTSMYLCASSNRDRGVTNTEAFFGQGTRLTVV.

In its sample, this clone was seen once. The rearrangement links TRBV27 to TRBJ1-5; D is ambiguous. V was trimmed by 8 bases and J by 5 bases, leaving 16 bases between them. Looked up from germline, CDR1 is MNHEY and CDR2 is SMNVEV (reference sequence). The CDR3 runs to 14 residues. CDR3 sequence (DNA): TGTGCCAGCTTCACGGACGGGTACGATCAGCCCCAGCATTTT. Protein product: CASFTDGYDQPQHF.